This is a list of T cell receptor beta chains from one sample in a study of beta chain features in type 1 diabetes. The repertoire was sequenced with immunoSEQ multiplex PCR; TCRdb's copy has only in-frame clones and lacks some. The table shows 900,000 or so clones, with 17% occurring only once. Sequenced: naive CD4+ T cells from blood. These receptor sequences come from a woman in her late teens or twenties in good health. Each CDR3 is given with its conserved first and last residue. Fields, in order: D gene, clone size, V gene, J gene, CDR3 DNA, CDR3 protein. A D gene is named only where the DNA matches it firmly. Some rows mark clone size as missing; the rest say once, few, many or name a class of expanded clone.

>NA|NA|TRBV6-5|TRBJ2-3
TGTGCCAGCAAGGCGCCCAGTGTTGATACGCAGTATTTT
CASKAPSVDTQYF
>NA|NA|TRBV28|TRBJ2-5
TGTGCCAGCAGTCCCTCTAGCATTCCTGAGACCCAGTACTTC
CASSPSSIPETQYF
>NA|few|TRBV11-2|TRBJ1-1
TGTGCCAGCAGCACCGATTACAGGGTCGGAGCTTTCTTT
CASSTDYRVGAFF
>TRBD2|NA|TRBV5-1|TRBJ2-3
TGCGCCAGCGGTGAGGCGGGAGGAGCCACAGATACGCAGTATTTT
CASGEAGGATDTQYF
>TRBD2|many|TRBV7-9|TRBJ2-1
TGTGCCAGCAGCTTAGTTCTAGCGGGAAGTGAGCAGTTCTTC
CASSLVLAGSEQFF
>NA|NA|TRBV11-2|TRBJ1-2
TGTGCCAGCAGCCAACAGGGACCTATATATGGCTACACCTTC
CASSQQGPIYGYTF
>NA|NA|TRBV28|TRBJ2-5
TGTGCCAGCAGTCCCGGGCCTCAGGGACCCCAGTACTTC
CASSPGPQGPQYF
>NA|few|TRBV6-5|TRBJ2-1
TGTGCCAGCACCAGACCCCCCAATGAGCAGTTCTTC
CASTRPPNEQFF
>NA|NA|TRBV19|TRBJ2-5
TGTGCCAGTAGTACCCCTCGGGGGGCCCAAGAGACCCAGTACTTC
CASSTPRGAQETQYF
>TRBD2|NA|TRBV10-3|TRBJ2-1
TGTGCCACTGCTACGGGGACTAGCGGGAGAAGGCATGAGCAGTTCTTC
CATATGTSGRRHEQFF
>TRBD1|NA|TRBV7-2|TRBJ2-7
TGTGCCAGCAGCTTAGTCGGGACAGGGTCAGGGGAGCAGTACTTC
CASSLVGTGSGEQYF
>NA|once|TRBV15|TRBJ2-7
TGTGCCACCAGCAGAGATACCACCTCCGCCTACGAGCAGTACTTC
CATSRDTTSAYEQYF
>TRBD2|NA|TRBV5-1|TRBJ2-1
TGCGCCAGCAGCTCGGCTAGCGGGGTGAGCTCCTACAATGAGCAGTTCTTC
CASSSASGVSSYNEQFF
>TRBD1|NA|TRBV11-3|TRBJ2-1
TGTGCCAGCAGCCCAGAGGACAGGGCGAATGAGCAGTTCTTC
CASSPEDRANEQFF
>NA|NA|TRBV2|TRBJ2-7
TGTGCCAGCAGCCGAAGCGGAAGCTCCTACGAGCAGTACTTC
CASSRSGSSYEQYF
>TRBD2|NA|TRBV19|TRBJ2-1
TGTGCCAGTAGTATCTTTCATCCGGGACTAGCGGACCCTATTGAATATAATGAGCAGTTCTTC
CASSIFHPGLADPIEYNEQFF
>TRBD1|NA|TRBV14|TRBJ2-5
TGTGCCAGCAGCTTGAGGGACAGGGGGGGCGAGACCCAGTACTTC
CASSLRDRGGETQYF
>TRBD2|few|TRBV25-1|TRBJ2-1
TGTGCCAGCAGTGATGGGCGGGGGTACTACAATGAGCAGTTCTTC
CASSDGRGYYNEQFF
>TRBD1|NA|TRBV18|TRBJ2-1
TGTGCCAGCTCACCACCGGGGCAGGGGGCCCCCAATGAGCAGTTCTTC
CASSPPGQGAPNEQFF
>NA|few|TRBV7-9|TRBJ2-3
TGTGCCAGCAGCTTAAGAGCAGCCCTCCGGGATACGCAGTATTTT
CASSLRAALRDTQYF
>NA|NA|TRBV7-6|TRBJ2-7
TGTGCCAGCAGCCGATATAGGGGGAGGGATTTCTACGAGCAGTACTTC
CASSRYRGRDFYEQYF
>NA|few|TRBV27|TRBJ2-2
TGTGCCAGCAGTGGAAACACCGGGGAGCTGTTTTTT
CASSGNTGELFF
>NA|NA|TRBV9|TRBJ2-7
TGTGCCAGCAGCGTAACGTTAAAGGACGAGCAGTACTTC
CASSVTLKDEQYF
>TRBD2|few|TRBV9|TRBJ2-5
TGTGCCAGCAGCGCCCAACCTCGTCCGGGACTAGCGCTCCAAGAGACCCAGTACTTC
CASSAQPRPGLALQETQYF
>TRBD2|few|TRBV7-9|TRBJ2-7
TGTGCCAGCAGCTTAGAGAGAGGGGGCTCCCGGACTAGCGGGATCGAGCAGTACTTC
CASSLERGGSRTSGIEQYF
>NA|NA|TRBV9|TRBJ2-3
TGTGCCAGCAGCGTAGGGTCCCACCCCACAGATACGCAGTATTTT
CASSVGSHPTDTQYF
>NA|few|TRBV5-6|TRBJ2-7
TGTGCCAGCAGCCTGGCGGGGGCCGCCTACGAGCAGTACTTC
CASSLAGAAYEQYF
>NA|NA|TRBV11-2|TRBJ2-5
TGTGCCAGCAGCCCCTTGGATTTTACCCCGGAGACCCAGTACTTC
CASSPLDFTPETQYF
>TRBD2|NA|TRBV7-8|TRBJ2-1
TGTGCCAGCAGCTCGAAACCCGGGACTAGCGAGTCGATTTACAATGAGCAGTTCTTC
CASSSKPGTSESIYNEQFF
>NA|NA|TRBV5-1|TRBJ1-1
TGCGCCAGCAGGGCGGCTCAGAACACTGAAGCTTTCTTT
CASRAAQNTEAFF
>NA|few|TRBV7-2|TRBJ2-5
TGTGCCAGCAGCTTAGCGGGGCACCAAGAGACCCAGTACTTC
CASSLAGHQETQYF
>NA|few|TRBV14|TRBJ2-1
TGTGCCAGCAGCCTTCACACGCGGGGCGAGCAGTTCTTC
CASSLHTRGEQFF
>NA|NA|TRBV4-3|TRBJ2-7
TGCGCCAGCAGCCAAGAGAGGGGAGTAGCCTACGAGCAGTACTTC
CASSQERGVAYEQYF